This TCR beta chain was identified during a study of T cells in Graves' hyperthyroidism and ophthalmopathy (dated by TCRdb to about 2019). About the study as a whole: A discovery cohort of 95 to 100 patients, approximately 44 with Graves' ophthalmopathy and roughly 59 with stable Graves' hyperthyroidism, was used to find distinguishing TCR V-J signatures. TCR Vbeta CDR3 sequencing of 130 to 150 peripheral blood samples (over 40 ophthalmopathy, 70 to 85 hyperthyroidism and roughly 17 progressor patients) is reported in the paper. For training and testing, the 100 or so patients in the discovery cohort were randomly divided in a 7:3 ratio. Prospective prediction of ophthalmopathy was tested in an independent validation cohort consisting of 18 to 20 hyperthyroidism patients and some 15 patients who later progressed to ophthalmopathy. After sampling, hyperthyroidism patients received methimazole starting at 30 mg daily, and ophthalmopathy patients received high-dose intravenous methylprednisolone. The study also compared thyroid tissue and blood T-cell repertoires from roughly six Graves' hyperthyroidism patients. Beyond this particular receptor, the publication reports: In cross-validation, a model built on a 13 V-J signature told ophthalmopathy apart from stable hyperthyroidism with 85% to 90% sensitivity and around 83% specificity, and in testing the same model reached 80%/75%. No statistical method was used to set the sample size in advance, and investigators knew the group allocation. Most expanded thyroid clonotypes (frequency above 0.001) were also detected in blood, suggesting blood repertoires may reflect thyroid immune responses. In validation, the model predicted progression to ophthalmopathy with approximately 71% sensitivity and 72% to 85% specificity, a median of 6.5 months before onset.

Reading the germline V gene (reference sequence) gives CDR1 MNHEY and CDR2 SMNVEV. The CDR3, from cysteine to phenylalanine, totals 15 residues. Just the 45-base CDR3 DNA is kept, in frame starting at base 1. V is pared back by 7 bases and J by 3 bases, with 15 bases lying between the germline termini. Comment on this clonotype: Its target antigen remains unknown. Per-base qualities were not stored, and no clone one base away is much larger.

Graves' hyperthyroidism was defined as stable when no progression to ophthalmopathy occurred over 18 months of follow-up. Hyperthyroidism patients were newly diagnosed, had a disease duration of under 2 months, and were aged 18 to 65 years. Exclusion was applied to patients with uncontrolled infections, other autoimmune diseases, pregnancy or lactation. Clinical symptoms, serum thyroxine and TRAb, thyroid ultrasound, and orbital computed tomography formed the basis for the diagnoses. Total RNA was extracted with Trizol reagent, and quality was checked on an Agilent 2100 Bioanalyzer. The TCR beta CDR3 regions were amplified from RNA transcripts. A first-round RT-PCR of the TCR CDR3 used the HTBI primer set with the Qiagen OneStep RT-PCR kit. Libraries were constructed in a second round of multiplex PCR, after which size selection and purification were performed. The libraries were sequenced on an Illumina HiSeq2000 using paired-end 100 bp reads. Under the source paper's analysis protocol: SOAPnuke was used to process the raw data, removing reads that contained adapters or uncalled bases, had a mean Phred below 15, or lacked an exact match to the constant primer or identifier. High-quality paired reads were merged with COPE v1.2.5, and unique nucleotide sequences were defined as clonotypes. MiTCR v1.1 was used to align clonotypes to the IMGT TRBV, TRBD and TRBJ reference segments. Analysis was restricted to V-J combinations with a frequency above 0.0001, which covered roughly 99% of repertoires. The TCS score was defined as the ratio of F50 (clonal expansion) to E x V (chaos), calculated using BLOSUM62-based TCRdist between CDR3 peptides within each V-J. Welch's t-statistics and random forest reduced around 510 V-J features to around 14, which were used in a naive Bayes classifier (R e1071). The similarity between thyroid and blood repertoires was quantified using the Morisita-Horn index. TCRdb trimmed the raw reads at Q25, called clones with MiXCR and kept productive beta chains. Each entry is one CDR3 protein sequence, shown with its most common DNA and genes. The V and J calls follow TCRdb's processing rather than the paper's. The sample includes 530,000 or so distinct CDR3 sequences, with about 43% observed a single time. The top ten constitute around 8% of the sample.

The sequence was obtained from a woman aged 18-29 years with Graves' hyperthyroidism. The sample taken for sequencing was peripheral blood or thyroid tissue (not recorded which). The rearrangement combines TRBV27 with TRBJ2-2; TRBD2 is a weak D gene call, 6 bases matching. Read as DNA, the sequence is TGTGCCAGCACCCAACTTGGGGGGTACACCGGGGAGCTGTTTTTT. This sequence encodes CASTQLGGYTGELFF.